This T cell receptor beta chain was identified in a study of neurological immune-mediated disorders. Study at large: Among the 35 or so patients with multiple sclerosis, about 31 were relapsing-remitting, while 3 were secondary progressive.

From 15-18 subjects, every sequencing run obtained over 170 million TCR-beta sequences. MiXCR, applied by TCRdb to the 5' RACE reads, yields one record per CDR3 protein. The sample holds 20,000 to 25,000 distinct CDR3 sequences, 17% seen once. Sorted libraries drew on under 1.3 million CD4+ or CD8+ T cells. Regarding the study as a whole: It was the repertoires of 18 of 34 multiple sclerosis patients that phylogenetic grouping placed in one related-CDR3 cluster, which is a possible signature.

From germline, CDR1 is MDHEN and CDR2 SYDVKM. The CDR3 length is 16 residues. The trim removed 3 bases at V and 3 bases at J, leaving 10 bases unmatched. This clonotype has at least ten counts. Its antigen is currently unknown. The J gene is TRBJ2-7, the V gene TRBV28; the match to TRBD1 covers 8 bases. The receptor was derived from a woman in her late teens or twenties with multiple sclerosis. Sequenced material: CD8+ T cells from blood. The CDR3 coding sequence is TGTGCCAGCAGTTTTGGACAGGGTTTCCCCGGCTACGAGCAGTACTTC. This encodes CASSFGQGFPGYEQYF.